Sequencing of this T cell receptor beta chain was carried out in a study of response to subunit inactivated influenza vaccine. V lost 1 base, J lost 1 base, and 11 bases lay in between. The CDR3 sequence is 15 residues long. CDR1 and CDR2 from the germline V gene are LGHNA and YSLEER. On this clonotype itself: Its cognate antigen is unknown.

TCRdb independently ran MiXCR on the RT-PCR reads; one entry per CDR3 protein. Here the sample spans approximately 680,000 distinct CDR3 sequences, around 14% being singletons. Study observations and caveats: Authors suggested seasonal influenza vaccinations each recruit few new T cells.

The sequencing used PBMCs from blood, collected roughly 12 days after vaccination. The V gene is TRBV4-3, the J gene TRBJ2-7, with no clear D. This sequence originates from a man in his fifties who received an inactivated influenza vaccine. CDR3 protein: CASSQGLPGSYEQYF. The DNA for the CDR3 is TGCGCCAGCAGCCAAGGTCTTCCCGGGTCCTACGAGCAGTACTTC.